This T cell receptor beta chain was found in a study of cytomegalovirus exposure and HLA in healthy donors. With 60 Vbeta and 13 Jbeta primers, the PCR was carried out. Clones were sequenced by immunoSEQ multiplex PCR, and TCRdb holds only the in-frame ones, with some missing. The sample includes around 100,000 clones, about 72% of them seen just once. The CDR3 spans 15 residues. V lost 6 bases to trimming and J lost 2 bases; unmatched junction nucleotides: 6. Germline-derived CDR1 and CDR2 are LNHDA and SQIVND (reference sequence). The TCR sequence derives from a woman in her fifties or sixties in good health and CMV-seropositive. The sequenced sample was PBMCs. V usage is TRBV19 and J usage is TRBJ2-7, with TRBD2 matching 11 bases. CDR3 bases: TGTGCCAGTAGGACTAGCGGGACGGGAACCTACGAGCAGTACTTC. Its protein product is CASRTSGTGTYEQYF.